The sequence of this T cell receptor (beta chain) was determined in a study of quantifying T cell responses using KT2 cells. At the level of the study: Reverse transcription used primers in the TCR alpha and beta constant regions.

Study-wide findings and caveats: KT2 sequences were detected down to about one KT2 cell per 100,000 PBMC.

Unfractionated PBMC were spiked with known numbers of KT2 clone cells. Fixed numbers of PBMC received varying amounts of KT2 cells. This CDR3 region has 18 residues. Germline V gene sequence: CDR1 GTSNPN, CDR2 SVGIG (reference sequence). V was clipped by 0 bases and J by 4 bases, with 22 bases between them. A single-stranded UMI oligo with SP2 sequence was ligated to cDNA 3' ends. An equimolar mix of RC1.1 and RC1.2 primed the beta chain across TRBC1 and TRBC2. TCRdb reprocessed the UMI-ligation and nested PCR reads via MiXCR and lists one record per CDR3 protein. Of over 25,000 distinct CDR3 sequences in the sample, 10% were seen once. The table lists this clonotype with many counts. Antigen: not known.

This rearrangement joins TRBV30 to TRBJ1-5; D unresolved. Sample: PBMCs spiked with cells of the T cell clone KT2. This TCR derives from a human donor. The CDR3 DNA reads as TGTGCCTGGAGTGTGGTAGAGACAAACAGAAAGGAAAATCAGCCCCAGCATTTT. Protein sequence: CAWSVVETNRKENQPQHF.